What follows are 27 T cell receptor beta chains derived from one specimen sequenced in a study of T cell responses to AZD1222 COVID-19 vaccine. The protocol was immunoSEQ multiplex PCR, while the TCRdb copy is restricted to in-frame clones and leaves out a portion. The data contain roughly 72,000 clones, 85% of them singletons. Material: peripheral blood, obtained on day 0 of AZD1222 vaccination. All receptors come from an adult in good health.

The V call is TRBV7-9, the J call TRBJ2-1; D is undetermined. The CDR3 spans 15 residues. Germline CDR1 is SEHNR and CDR2 is FQNEAQ (reference sequence). V shed 3 bases and J shed 4 bases, with 13 bases lying between them. The CDR3 here is CASSFTHKGYNEQFF. CDR3 in DNA: TGTGCCAGCAGCTTTACACATAAAGGGTACAATGAGCAGTTCTTC. Full variable domain (outside the CDR3, taken from reference TRBV7-9 and TRBJ2-1): DTGVSQNPRHKITKRGQNVTFRCDPISEHNRLYWYRQTLGQGPEFLTYFQNEAQLEKSRLLSDRFSAERPKGSFSTLEIQRTEQGDSAMYLCASSFTHKGYNEQFFGPGTRLTVL.

This clone was found a few times. The V call is TRBV6-5, the J call TRBJ1-3, with D unresolved. Per the germline V gene, CDR1 is MNHEY and CDR2 is SVGAGI. The V end was cut by 7 bases, the J end by 6 bases, with 7 bases between. CDR3 length: 11 amino acids. CDR3 loop: CASIMLNTIYF. In DNA form, the CDR3 reads TGTGCCAGCATAATGTTAAACACCATATATTTT.

The chain joins TRBV18 to TRBJ1-1, with D perhaps TRBD1 (6 bases). The CDR3 totals 15 residues. Germline CDR1 reads KGHSH; CDR2 reads LQKENI. Between the trimmed V and J ends, which lost 1 base and 6 bases, there was a span of 15 bases. The CDR3 coding sequence is TGTGCCAGCTCACCACTCCACAGGGAGAGGTCTGAAGCTTTCTTT. Translated: CASSPLHRERSEAFF. The complete variable domain, with remaining parts taken from reference TRBV18 and TRBJ1-1, reads NAGVMQNPRHLVRRRGQEARLRCSPMKGHSHVYWYRQLPEEGLKFMVYLQKENIIDESGMPKERFSAEFPKEGPSILRIQQVVRGDSAAYFCASSPLHRERSEAFFGQGTRLTVV.

The chain is built from TRBV5-1 and TRBJ1-4, with no clear D. CDR1 SGHRS and CDR2 YFSETQ come from the germline V gene. The CDR3 is 15 residues long. Trimming took 5 bases from V and 7 from J, leaving 18 bases between them. CDR3 coding DNA: TGCGCCAGCAGTTCGGACCTTAGGAAGGGTGAAAAACTGTTTTTT. This translates into CASSSDLRKGEKLFF.

The rearrangement uses TRBV7-9 and TRBJ1-6, with 7 bases fitting TRBD1. CDR3 size: 15 residues. The germline V gene encodes CDR1 SEHNR and CDR2 FQNEAQ (reference sequence). V was clipped by 0 bases and J by 9 bases; unmatched bases: 5. The CDR3: CASSLATGESSPLHF. The CDR3 DNA sequence: TGTGCCAGCAGCTTAGCAACAGGGGAGAGTTCACCCCTCCACTTT.

CDR3 sequence: CASSGTTGTINQPQHF. The CDR3 DNA sequence: TGTGCCAGTAGTGGGACCACAGGAACAATCAATCAGCCCCAGCATTTT. V usage is TRBV19 and J usage is TRBJ1-5; a possible D gene is TRBD1 (5 bases). The CDR3 consists of 16 residues. V was cut by 5 bases and J by 3 bases, with 17 bases left in between. Germline lookup yields CDR1 LNHDA and CDR2 SQIVND (reference sequence).

This clone was picked up one time. The rearrangement links TRBV29-1 to TRBJ2-2; D is unresolved. Germline V lookup: CDR1 SQVTM, CDR2 ANQGSEA. V gave up 3 bases and J gave up 6 bases, with 11 bases separating them. The CDR3 contains 13 residues. The CDR3 region is CSVEVAGAGELFF. CDR3 bases: TGCAGCGTTGAGGTGGCTGGAGCCGGGGAGCTGTTTTTT.

The V gene is TRBV5-1, the J gene TRBJ1-2; maybe TRBD1 (5 bases). Germline assignment: CDR1 SGHRS and CDR2 YFSETQ. Deletions cut 0 bases from V and 3 bases from J, with 9 bases between. CDR3 length: 14 amino acids. DNA for the CDR3: TGCGCCAGCAGCTTGGCGCTGGGGGACTATGGCTACACCTTC. It yields the protein CASSLALGDYGYTF.

The chain combines TRBV29-1 with TRBJ1-2; 9 bases agree with TRBD1. The CDR3 is made up of 13 amino acids. The germline V gene encodes CDR1 SQVTM and CDR2 ANQGSEA. The junction had 5 bases not matched to a gene; V was cut back by 3 bases and J by 6 bases. The CDR3: CSVDRDRVHGYTF. In nucleotides, the CDR3 is TGCAGCGTTGATAGGGACAGGGTGCATGGCTACACCTTC.

This chain connects TRBV30 to TRBJ1-2; 7 bases are shared with TRBD1. CDR3 length: 13 amino acids. Per germline, CDR1 GTSNPN and CDR2 SVGIG (reference sequence). V gave up 0 bases and J gave up 5 bases; unmatched junction bases: 3. CDR3: CAWSVGQEYGYTF. Here the CDR3 DNA reads TGTGCCTGGAGTGTAGGACAGGAGTATGGCTACACCTTC.

This clone appeared a few times. The chain links TRBV10-1 to TRBJ2-3; no reliable D call. Per the germline V gene, CDR1 is WNHNN and CDR2 is SYGVQD (reference sequence). V shed 2 bases and J shed 6 bases, with 9 bases lying between them. The CDR3 consists of 13 residues. The CDR3 is CASSEPSEDTQYF. DNA of the CDR3: TGCGCCAGCAGTGAGCCCTCTGAGGATACGCAGTATTTT.

V gene TRBV7-2 combines with J gene TRBJ1-6; D is uncertain. This CDR3 comprises 12 residues. The germline V gene encodes CDR1 SGHTA and CDR2 FQGNSA. Trimming removed 2 bases from V and 10 bases from J, with 6 bases in between. In nucleotides, the CDR3 is TGTGCCAGCAGCTTAAATGACTCACCCCTCCACTTT. Protein sequence: CASSLNDSPLHF.

The chain has TRBV7-8 and TRBJ1-2; D ambiguous. V lost 4 bases, J lost 5 bases, and 14 bases lay in between. The CDR3 contains 14 residues. CDR1 and CDR2 (germline): SGHVS, FQNEAQ. The CDR3 region has the DNA TGTGCCAGCAGCTCAGAGGCCCTTGGGTATGGCTACACCTTC. Its translation: CASSSEALGYGYTF.

The rearrangement links TRBV6-6 to TRBJ1-1; TRBD1 matches at 8 bases. The CDR3 runs 13 residues. Germline-derived CDR1 and CDR2 are MNHNY and SVGAGI (reference sequence). After removal of 6 bases from V and 5 bases from J, the junction contained 5 bases not matched to a gene. Here the CDR3 reads CASRPTGVTEAFF. The CDR3, as DNA: TGTGCCAGCAGACCGACAGGGGTAACTGAAGCTTTCTTT.

The chain uses TRBV7-3 and TRBJ1-2; 7 bases are a match to TRBD1. This CDR3 comprises 15 residues. Germline V gene data show CDR1 as SGHTA and CDR2 as FQGTGA. V was pared by 4 bases and J by 0 bases, with 5 bases of the junction left unmatched. CDR3 sequence: CASSSGTAANYGYTF. The DNA for the CDR3 is TGTGCCAGCAGCTCCGGGACAGCTGCTAACTATGGCTACACCTTC.

In this sample, this clone turned up a few times. J is TRBJ2-2 and V is TRBV5-4, with D tentatively TRBD2 (6 bases). There are 15 residues in the CDR3. V lost 3 bases and J lost 1, with 10 bases in between. Germline values: CDR1 SGHNT, CDR2 YYREEE (reference sequence). The CDR3 DNA follows: TGTGCCAGCAGCTGGTCCGGGAGGAACACCGGGGAGCTGTTTTTT. This translates into CASSWSGRNTGELFF.

There are a few counts of this clone. CDR3 in DNA: TGCGCCAGCCCTCAGTGTAGCAATCAGCCCCAGCATTTT. Encoded protein: CASPQCSNQPQHF. The V and J genes are TRBV5-1 and TRBJ1-5; D unclear. Germline CDR1 is SGHRS and CDR2 is YFSETQ. CDR3 length: 13 amino acids. Trimming stripped 7 bases from V and 0 bases from J, with 8 bases between.

The chain links TRBV10-3 to TRBJ2-1, with D perhaps given as TRBD1 or TRBD2 (5 bases each). The germline V gene has CDR1 ENHRY and CDR2 SYGVKD. CDR3 length equals 14 residues. Trimming cost V 6 bases and J 6 bases, with 15 bases left between them. CDR3 protein: CAIRGPAWRNEQFF. The CDR3 DNA reads as TGTGCCATCAGGGGACCCGCCTGGCGCAATGAGCAGTTCTTC.

V usage is TRBV6-5 and J usage is TRBJ1-5; weak D call: TRBD1 (5 bases). Between the trimmed V and J ends, which lost 0 bases and 5 bases, there was a span of 11 bases. There are 15 residues in the CDR3. From germline, CDR1 is MNHEY and CDR2 SVGAGI. CDR3: CASSYSREGYQPQHF. CDR3 bases: TGTGCCAGCAGTTACTCCAGGGAAGGGTATCAGCCCCAGCATTTT.

V gene TRBV7-8 combines with J gene TRBJ2-5; the match to TRBD1 covers 7 bases. The junction had 9 bases not matched to a gene; V was cut back by 4 bases and J by 1 base. The CDR3 extends over 16 amino acids. Germline assignment: CDR1 SGHVS and CDR2 FQNEAQ. Written as DNA, the CDR3 is TGTGCCAGCAGCTCCTCATCGACAGGGCCCCAAGAGACCCAGTACTTC. The encoded protein is CASSSSSTGPQETQYF. The whole variable domain, filled in from reference TRBV7-8 and TRBJ2-5, reads GAGVSQSPRYKVAKRGQDVALRCDPISGHVSLFWYQQALGQGPEFLTYFQNEAQLDKSGLPSDRFFAERPEGSVSTLKIQRTQQEDSAVYLCASSSSSTGPQETQYFGPGTRLLVL.

With regard to this clone: This sample also contains other DNA sequences that code for the same CDR3. Here the CDR3 DNA reads TGTGCCAGCAGAAGACAGGGTAACACTGAAGCTTTCTTT. It yields the protein CASRRQGNTEAFF. The chain joins TRBV6-5 to TRBJ1-1, with 7 bases identical to TRBD1. Germline V gene data show CDR1 as MNHEY and CDR2 as SVGAGI. V gave up 6 bases and J gave up 2 bases; unmatched junction bases: 3. This CDR3 is 13 amino acids long.

The chain links TRBV5-6 to TRBJ1-1; TRBD1 matches 7 bases. V dropped 4 bases and J dropped 7; count of bases not matched to a gene: 7. The CDR3 is 13 residues long. The V gene's germline CDR1 is SGHDT and CDR2 YYEEEE. The DNA of the CDR3 is TGTGCCAGCAGCCCCGACAGGGTCGGTGAAGCTTTCTTT. Protein product: CASSPDRVGEAFF.

V gene TRBV21-1 combines with J gene TRBJ1-5; the table names TRBD1, a call not compared with the DNA. TRBV21-1 is annotated as a pseudogene. This CDR3 contains 17 residues. The CDR3 reads CASSKVQAEKSNQPQHF. The DNA of the CDR3 is TGTGCCAGCAGCAAAGTGCAGGCAGAAAAGAGCAATCAGCCCCAGCATTTT.

This chain joins TRBV6-5 and TRBJ1-1; D is ambiguous. Germline-derived CDR1 and CDR2 are MNHEY and SVGAGI. CDR3 size: 14 residues. Between the trimmed V and J ends, which lost 1 base and 4 bases, there was a span of 10 bases. The CDR3 loop is CASSYFYRSTEAFF. The CDR3 region has the DNA TGTGCCAGCAGTTACTTCTACCGGAGCACTGAAGCTTTCTTT.

The chain recombines TRBV4-1 with TRBJ2-7; 8 nucleotides match TRBD1. The germline V gene has CDR1 MGHRA and CDR2 YSYEKL. V trimming: 4 bases; J trimming: 1 base; junction bases outside the gene matches: 9. This CDR3 has 16 residues. CDR3 nucleotides: TGCGCCAGCAGCCGATCAGGGGGCGGTCGGTCCTACGAGCAGTACTTC. This translates into CASSRSGGGRSYEQYF.

The chain links TRBV5-8 to TRBJ2-7; no reliable D call. This CDR3 is built from 14 residues. In germline, CDR1 is SGHTS, CDR2 YDEGEE. V was pared by 0 bases and J by 2 bases, with 9 bases between. The CDR3 DNA is TGTGCCAGCAGCTTGGTTTATGCGGCCTACGAGCAGTACTTC. Translating gives CASSLVYAAYEQYF. The complete variable domain, with remaining parts taken from reference TRBV5-8 and TRBJ2-7, reads EAGVTQSPTHLIKTRGQQATLRCSPISGHTSVYWYQQALGLGLQFLLWYDEGEERNRGNFPPRFSGRQFPNYSSELNVNALELEDSALYLCASSLVYAAYEQYFGPGTRLTVT.

The rearrangement links TRBV2 to TRBJ2-7, with D perhaps matching TRBD1 (6 bases). V was pared by 5 bases and J by 3 bases, with 14 bases between. CDR3 length: 14 residues. Germline CDR1 is SNHLY and CDR2 is FYNNEI. In DNA, the CDR3 is TGTGCCAGCAGTCCCACAGGGTACGACTACGAGCAGTACTTC. Its protein is CASSPTGYDYEQYF.